This T cell receptor (beta chain) was captured by sequencing in a study of blood T cell repertoires in COVID-19 (dated by TCRdb to 2018 to 2021). In the study overall: Samples covering the acute and convalescent phases of COVID-19 were provided by collaborators in the United States, Italy and Spain. The material from the prospective study consisted of cDNA or gDNA derived from T cells, B-cell-depleted T cells, or PBMCs. The dataset comprised deeply sampled blood TCRbeta repertoires from subjects exposed to, actively infected with, or recovered from COVID-19. A freely available public database, intended as a resource for researchers studying the immune response to SARS-CoV-2, is where the repertoires were released. The samples were drawn from the first 160 participants of the ongoing ImmuneRACE study and from 950 to 1,500 subjects provided by 6 global collaborators. Sample metadata almost always included a de-identified subject ID, COVID-19 status, age in years and sex. HLA class I and class II types, where available, came from metadata supplied by the sample provider rather than from assay-based typing. Study-wide findings and limitations: The amount of clinical and demographic metadata varied by source and participant and was provided uncurated.

A few counts support this clone. Its binding antigen is unknown. Base qualities are not provided; no much larger clone lies one nucleotide away. A second Seattle source provided samples from volunteer blood donors who had recovered from COVID-19. Each collaborating institution followed its own protocols to collect whole blood in K2EDTA tubes. For TCRbeta analysis, collaborator samples were shipped as frozen whole blood, as isolated PBMCs, or as DNA extracted from either sample type. TCRbeta CDR3 regions were amplified from genomic DNA by means of the immunoSEQ Assay, a bias-controlled multiplex PCR. As for the original processing: Nucleated cell counts per sample were estimated from amplification of reference gene primers within the assay. To quantify the absolute abundance of each unique TCRbeta CDR3 rearrangement, sequence reads were collapsed and filtered. For each sample, productive Simpson clonality was calculated as the square root of Simpson's diversity index over productive rearrangements. Imported from immuneACCESS, the table was reduced by TCRdb to in-frame sequences with V and J called. These copies leave out some clones; in studies compared against another copy, an unresolved V gene accounts for under half, and the cause of the remainder is not known. The V and J calls and clone size are taken from that table; D and trimming were inferred from the DNA. This sample holds about 150,000 clones; 60% to 80% were observed only once. The leading ten clones occupy approximately 11% of the sample.

CDR3 length: 15 amino acids, cysteine to phenylalanine. The DNA shown is the 45-base CDR3, in frame from base 1. V trim: 4 bases; J trim: 4 bases; unmatched bases: 7. CDR1 and CDR2 were assigned from the germline V gene (reference sequence) as SGHKS and YYEKEE. Rearrangement joined TRBV5-5 to TRBJ1-2; 10 middle bases align to TRBD1. Input material: peripheral blood. The sequence derives from a man aged 55 to 70 who had recovered from COVID-19. The nucleotide sequence is TGTGCCAGCAGCCCATTGGGACAGGGGTCCTATGGCTACACCTTC. Translation gives CASSPLGQGSYGYTF.